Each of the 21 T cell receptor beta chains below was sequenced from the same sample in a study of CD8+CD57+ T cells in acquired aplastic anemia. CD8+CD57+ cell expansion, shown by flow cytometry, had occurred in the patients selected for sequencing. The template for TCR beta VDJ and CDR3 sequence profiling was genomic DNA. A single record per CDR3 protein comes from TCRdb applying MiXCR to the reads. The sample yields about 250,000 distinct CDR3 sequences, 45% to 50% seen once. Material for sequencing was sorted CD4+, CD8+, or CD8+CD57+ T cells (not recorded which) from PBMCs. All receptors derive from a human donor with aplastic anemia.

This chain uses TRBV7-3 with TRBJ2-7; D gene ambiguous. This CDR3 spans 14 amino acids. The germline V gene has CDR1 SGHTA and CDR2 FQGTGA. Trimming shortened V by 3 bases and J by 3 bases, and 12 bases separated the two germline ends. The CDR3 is CASSLWVGNYEQYF. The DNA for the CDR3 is TGTGCCAGCAGCTTGTGGGTCGGAAACTACGAGCAGTACTTC.

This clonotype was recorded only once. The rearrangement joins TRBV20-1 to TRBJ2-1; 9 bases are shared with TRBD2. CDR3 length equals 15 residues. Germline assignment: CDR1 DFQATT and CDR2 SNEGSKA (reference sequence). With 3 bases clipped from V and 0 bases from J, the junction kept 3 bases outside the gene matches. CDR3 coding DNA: TGCAGTGCTAGGACTAGCGGTAGCTCCTACAATGAGCAGTTCTTC. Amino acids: CSARTSGSSYNEQFF.

DNA for the CDR3: TGTGCCAGCAGTTCTAACGCGGGGGGGCCAGGCACCGGGGAGCTGTTTTTT. Its translation is CASSSNAGGPGTGELFF. The V gene is TRBV7-2, the J gene TRBJ2-2, with 9 bases lining up with TRBD2. Trimming cost V 6 bases and J 4 bases; bases outside gene matches: 12. Per germline, CDR1 SGHTA and CDR2 FQGNSA. The length of the CDR3 is 17 residues.

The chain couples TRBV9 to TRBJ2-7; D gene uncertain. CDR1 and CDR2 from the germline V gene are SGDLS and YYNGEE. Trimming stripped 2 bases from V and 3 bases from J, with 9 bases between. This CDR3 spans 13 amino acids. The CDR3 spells CASSVSDGYEQYF. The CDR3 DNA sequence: TGTGCCAGCAGCGTCTCGGACGGCTACGAGCAGTACTTC. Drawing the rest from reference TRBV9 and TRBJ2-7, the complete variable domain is DSGVTQTPKHLITATGQRVTLRCSPRSGDLSVYWYQQSLDQGLQFLIQYYNGEERAKGNILERFSAQQFPDLHSELNLSSLELGDSALYFCASSVSDGYEQYFGPGTRLTVT.

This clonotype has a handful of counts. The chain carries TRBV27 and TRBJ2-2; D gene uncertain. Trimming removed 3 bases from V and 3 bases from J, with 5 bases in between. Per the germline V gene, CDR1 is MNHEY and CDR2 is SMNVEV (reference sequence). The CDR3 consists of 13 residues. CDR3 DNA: TGTGCCAGCAGTTTGACTTACACCGGGGAGCTGTTTTTT. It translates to CASSLTYTGELFF.

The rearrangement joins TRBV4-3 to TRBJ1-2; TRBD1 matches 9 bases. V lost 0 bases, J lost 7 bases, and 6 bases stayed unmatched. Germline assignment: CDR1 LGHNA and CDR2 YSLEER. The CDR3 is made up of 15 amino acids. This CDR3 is CASSQDPTGGSGYTF. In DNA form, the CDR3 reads TGCGCCAGCAGCCAAGACCCAACAGGGGGCTCTGGCTACACCTTC.

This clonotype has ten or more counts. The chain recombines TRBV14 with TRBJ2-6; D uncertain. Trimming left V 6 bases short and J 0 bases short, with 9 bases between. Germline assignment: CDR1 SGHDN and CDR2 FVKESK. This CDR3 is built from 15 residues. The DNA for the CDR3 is TGTGCCAGCAGTCGACCTTACTCTGGGGCCAACGTCCTGACTTTC. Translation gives CASSRPYSGANVLTF.

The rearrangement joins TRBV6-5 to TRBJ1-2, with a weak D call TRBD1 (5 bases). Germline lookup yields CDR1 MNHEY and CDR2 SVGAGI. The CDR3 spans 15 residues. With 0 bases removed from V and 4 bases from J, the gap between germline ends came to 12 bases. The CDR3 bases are TGTGCCAGCAGTTACTCGTTCAGGGCGGGCTATGGCTACACCTTC. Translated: CASSYSFRAGYGYTF.

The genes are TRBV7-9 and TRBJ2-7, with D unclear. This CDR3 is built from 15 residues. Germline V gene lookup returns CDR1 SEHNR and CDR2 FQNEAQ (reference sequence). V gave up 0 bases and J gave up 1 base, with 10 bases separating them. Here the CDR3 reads CASSLAGRVSYEQYF. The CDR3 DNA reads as TGTGCCAGCAGCTTAGCGGGTCGGGTATCCTACGAGCAGTACTTC.

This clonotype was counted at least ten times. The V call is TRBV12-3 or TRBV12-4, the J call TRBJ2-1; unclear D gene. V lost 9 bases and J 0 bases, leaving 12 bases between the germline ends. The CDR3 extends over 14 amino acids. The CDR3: CASLGGSSYNEQFF. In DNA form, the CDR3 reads TGTGCCAGTCTCGGCGGTAGCTCCTACAATGAGCAGTTCTTC.

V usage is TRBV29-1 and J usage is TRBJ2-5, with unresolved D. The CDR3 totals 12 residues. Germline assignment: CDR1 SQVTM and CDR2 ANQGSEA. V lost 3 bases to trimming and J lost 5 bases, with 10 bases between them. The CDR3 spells CSVEHAGETQYF. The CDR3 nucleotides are TGCAGCGTTGAGCACGCCGGTGAGACCCAGTACTTC.

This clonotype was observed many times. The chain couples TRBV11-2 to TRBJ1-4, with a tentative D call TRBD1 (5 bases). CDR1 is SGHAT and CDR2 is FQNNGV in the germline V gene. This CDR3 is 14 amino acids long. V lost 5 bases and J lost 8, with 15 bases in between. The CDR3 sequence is CASSLRGGGEKLFF. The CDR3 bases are TGTGCCAGCAGCCTCCGGGGGGGAGGGGAAAAACTGTTTTTT.

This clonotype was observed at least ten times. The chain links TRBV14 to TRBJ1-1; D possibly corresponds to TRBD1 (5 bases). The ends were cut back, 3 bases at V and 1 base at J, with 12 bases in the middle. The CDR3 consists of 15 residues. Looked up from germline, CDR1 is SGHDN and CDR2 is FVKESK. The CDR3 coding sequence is TGTGCCAGCAGCCACCCTGGGACGGGGAACACTGAAGCTTTCTTT. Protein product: CASSHPGTGNTEAFF.

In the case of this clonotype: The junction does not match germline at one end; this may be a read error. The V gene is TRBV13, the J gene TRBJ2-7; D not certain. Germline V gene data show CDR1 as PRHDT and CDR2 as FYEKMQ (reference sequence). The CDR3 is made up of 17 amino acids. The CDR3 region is CASRSQPDASRGYEQYF. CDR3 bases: TGCGCCAGCAGATCACAGCCCGACGCTTCAAGAGGTTACGAGCAGTACTTC. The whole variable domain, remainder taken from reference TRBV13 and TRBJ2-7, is AAGVIQSPRHLIKEKRETATLKCYPIPRHDTVYWYQQGPGQDPQFLISFYEKMQSDKGSIPDRFSAQQFSDYHSELNMSSLELGDSALYFCASRSQPDASRGYEQYFGPGTRLTVT.

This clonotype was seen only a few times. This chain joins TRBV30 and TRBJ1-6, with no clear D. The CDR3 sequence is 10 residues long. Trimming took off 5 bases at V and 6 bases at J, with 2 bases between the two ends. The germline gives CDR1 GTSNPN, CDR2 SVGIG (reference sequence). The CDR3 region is CAWGNSPLHF. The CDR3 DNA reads TGTGCCTGGGGTAATTCACCCCTCCACTTT.

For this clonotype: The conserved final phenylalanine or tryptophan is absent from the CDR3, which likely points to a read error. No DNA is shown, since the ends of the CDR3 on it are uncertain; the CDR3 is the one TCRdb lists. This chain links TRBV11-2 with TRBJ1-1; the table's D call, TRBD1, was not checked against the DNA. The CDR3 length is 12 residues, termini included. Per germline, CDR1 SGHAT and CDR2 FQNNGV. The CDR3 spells CASRYGREEALL.

The CDR3 region has the DNA TGTGCCAGCAGCCCTTTTCTAGCGGGGTCCTACAATGAGCAGTTCTTC. The encoded protein is CASSPFLAGSYNEQFF. The genes are TRBV7-7 and TRBJ2-1; 9 positions agree with TRBD2. This CDR3 is 16 amino acids long. The J segment lost 1 base and the V segment lost 5 bases, leaving 6 bases of the junction unmatched. The germline V gene encodes CDR1 SSHAT and CDR2 FNYEAQ (reference sequence). Full variable domain (remainder filled in from reference TRBV7-7 and TRBJ2-1): GAGVSQSPRYKVTKRGQDVTLRCDPISSHATLYWYQQALGQGPEFLTYFNYEAQPDKSGLPSDRFSAERPEGSISTLTIQRTEQRDSAMYRCASSPFLAGSYNEQFFGPGTRLTVL.

The CDR3 DNA reads TGCAGCGTTGAAGACGGGGGCCCGGGCACAGATACGCAGTATTTT. This gives the protein CSVEDGGPGTDTQYF. The rearrangement links TRBV29-1 to TRBJ2-3; possibly TRBD1 or TRBD2 for D (6 bases each). V lost 0 bases to trimming and J lost 1 base, with 11 bases between them. Germline loops: CDR1 SQVTM, CDR2 ANQGSEA. The CDR3 runs to 15 residues.

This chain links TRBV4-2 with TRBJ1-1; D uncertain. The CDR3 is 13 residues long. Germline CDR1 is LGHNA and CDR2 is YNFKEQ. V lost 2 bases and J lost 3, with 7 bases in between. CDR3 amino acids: CASSQQEYTEAFF. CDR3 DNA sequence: TGTGCCAGCAGCCAACAGGAGTACACTGAAGCTTTCTTT.

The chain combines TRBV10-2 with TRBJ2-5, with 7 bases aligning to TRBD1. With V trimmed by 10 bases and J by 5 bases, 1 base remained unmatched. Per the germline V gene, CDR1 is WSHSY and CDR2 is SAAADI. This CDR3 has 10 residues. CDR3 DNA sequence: TGCGCCACAGGGGGTGAGACCCAGTACTTC. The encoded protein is CATGGETQYF.

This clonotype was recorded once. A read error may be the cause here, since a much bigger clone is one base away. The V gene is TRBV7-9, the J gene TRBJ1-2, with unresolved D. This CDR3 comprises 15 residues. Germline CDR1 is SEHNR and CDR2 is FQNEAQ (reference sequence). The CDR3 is CASSPEGGPNYGHTF. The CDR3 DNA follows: TGTGCCAGCAGCCCCGAGGGAGGGCCCAACTATGGCCACACCTTC.